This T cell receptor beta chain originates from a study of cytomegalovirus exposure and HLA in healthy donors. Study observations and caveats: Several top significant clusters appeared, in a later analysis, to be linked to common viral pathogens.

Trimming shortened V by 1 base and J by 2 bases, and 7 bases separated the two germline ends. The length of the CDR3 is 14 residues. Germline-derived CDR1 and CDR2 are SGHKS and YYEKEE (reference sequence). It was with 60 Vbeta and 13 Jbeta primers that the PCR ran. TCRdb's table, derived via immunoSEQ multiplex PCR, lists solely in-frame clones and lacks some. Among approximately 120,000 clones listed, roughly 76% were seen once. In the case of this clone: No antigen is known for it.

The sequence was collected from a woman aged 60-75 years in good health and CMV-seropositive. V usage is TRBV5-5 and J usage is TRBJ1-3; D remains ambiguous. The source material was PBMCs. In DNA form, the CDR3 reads TGTGCCAGCAGCTTGTCCAATCCTGGAAACACCATATATTTT. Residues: CASSLSNPGNTIYF.